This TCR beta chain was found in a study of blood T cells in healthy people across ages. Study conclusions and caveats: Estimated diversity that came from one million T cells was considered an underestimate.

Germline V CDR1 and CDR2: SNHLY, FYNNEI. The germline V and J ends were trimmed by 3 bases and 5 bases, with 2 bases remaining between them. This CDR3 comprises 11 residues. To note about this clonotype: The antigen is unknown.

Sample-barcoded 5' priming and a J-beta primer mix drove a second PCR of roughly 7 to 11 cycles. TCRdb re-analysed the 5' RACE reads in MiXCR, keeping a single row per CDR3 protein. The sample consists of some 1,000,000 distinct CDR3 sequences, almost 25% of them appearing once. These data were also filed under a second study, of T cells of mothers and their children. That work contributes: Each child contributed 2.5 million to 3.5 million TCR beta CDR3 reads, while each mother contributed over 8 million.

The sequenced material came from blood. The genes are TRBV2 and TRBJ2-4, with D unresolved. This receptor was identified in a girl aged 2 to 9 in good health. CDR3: CASSDENIQYF. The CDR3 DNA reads TGTGCCAGCAGTGATGAAAACATTCAGTACTTC.